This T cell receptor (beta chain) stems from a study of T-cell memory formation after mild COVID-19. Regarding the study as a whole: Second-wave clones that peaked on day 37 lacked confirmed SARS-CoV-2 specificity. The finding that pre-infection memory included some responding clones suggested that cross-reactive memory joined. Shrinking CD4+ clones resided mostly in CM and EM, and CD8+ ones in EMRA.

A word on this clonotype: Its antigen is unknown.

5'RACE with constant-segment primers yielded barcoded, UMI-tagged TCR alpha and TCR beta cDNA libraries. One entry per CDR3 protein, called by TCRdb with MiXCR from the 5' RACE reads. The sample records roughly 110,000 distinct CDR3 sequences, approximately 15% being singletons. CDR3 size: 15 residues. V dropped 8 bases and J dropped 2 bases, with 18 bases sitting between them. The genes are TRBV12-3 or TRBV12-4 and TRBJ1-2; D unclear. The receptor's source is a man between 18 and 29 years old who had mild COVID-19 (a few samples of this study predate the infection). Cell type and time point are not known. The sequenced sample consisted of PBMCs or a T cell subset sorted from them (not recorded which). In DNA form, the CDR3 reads TGTGCCAGCGGAGACCAGGCGGCAGCGAACTATGGCTACACCTTC. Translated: CASGDQAAANYGYTF.